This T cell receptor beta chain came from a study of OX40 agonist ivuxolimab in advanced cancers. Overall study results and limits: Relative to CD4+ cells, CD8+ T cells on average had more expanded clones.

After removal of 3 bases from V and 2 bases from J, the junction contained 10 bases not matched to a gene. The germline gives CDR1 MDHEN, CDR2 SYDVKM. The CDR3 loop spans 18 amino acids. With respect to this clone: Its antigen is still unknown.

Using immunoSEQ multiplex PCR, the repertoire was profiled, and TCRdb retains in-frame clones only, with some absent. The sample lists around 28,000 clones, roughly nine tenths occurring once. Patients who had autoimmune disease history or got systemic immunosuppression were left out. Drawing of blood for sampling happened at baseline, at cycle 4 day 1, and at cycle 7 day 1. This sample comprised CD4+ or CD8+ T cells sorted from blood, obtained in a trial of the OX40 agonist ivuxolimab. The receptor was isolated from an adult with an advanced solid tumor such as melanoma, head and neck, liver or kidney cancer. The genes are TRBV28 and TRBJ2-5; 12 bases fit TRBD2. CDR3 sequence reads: CASSFRTSGNAIQETQYF. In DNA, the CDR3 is TGTGCCAGCAGTTTCCGGACTAGCGGGAATGCCATACAAGAGACCCAGTACTTC.